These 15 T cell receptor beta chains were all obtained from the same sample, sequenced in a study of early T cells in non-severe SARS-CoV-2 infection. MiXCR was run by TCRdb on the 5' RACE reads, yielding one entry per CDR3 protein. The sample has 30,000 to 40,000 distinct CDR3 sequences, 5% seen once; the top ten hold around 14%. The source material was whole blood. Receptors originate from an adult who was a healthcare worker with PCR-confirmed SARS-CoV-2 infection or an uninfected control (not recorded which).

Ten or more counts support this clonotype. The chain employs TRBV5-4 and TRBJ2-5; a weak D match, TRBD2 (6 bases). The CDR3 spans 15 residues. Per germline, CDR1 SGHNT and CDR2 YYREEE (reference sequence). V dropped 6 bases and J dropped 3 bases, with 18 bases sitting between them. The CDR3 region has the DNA TGTGCCAGCACCATTGGAGGGAATGACAAAGAGACCCAGTACTTC. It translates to CASTIGGNDKETQYF.

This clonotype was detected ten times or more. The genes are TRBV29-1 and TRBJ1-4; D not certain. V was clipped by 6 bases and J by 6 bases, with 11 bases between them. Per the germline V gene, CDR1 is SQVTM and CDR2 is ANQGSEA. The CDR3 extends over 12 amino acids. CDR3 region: CSVQEADEKLFF. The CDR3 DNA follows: TGCAGCGTCCAGGAGGCCGATGAAAAACTGTTTTTT. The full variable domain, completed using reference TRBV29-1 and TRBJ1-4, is SAVISQKPSRDICQRGTSLTIQCQVDSQVTMMFWYRQQPGQSLTLIATANQGSEATYESGFVIDKFPISRPNLTFSTLTVSNMSPEDSSIYLCSVQEADEKLFFGSGTQLSVL.

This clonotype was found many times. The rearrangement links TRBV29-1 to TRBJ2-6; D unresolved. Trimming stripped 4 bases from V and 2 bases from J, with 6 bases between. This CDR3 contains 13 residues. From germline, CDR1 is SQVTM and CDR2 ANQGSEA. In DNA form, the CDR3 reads TGCAGCGTTGGTAGTGCTGGGGCCAACGTCCTGACTTTC. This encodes CSVGSAGANVLTF.

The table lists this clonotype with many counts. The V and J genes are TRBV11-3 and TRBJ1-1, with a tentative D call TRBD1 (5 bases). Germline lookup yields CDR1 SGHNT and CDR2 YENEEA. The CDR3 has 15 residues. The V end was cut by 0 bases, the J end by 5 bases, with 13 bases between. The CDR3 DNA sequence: TGTGCCAGCAGCTTAGACGGGGGGATTAGAACTGAAGCTTTCTTT. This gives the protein CASSLDGGIRTEAFF.

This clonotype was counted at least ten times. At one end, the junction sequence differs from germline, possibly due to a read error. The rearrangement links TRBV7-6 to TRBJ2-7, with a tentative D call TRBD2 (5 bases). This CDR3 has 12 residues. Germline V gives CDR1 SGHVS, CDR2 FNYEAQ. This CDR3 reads CASSLEPSLINF. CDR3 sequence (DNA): TGTGCCAGCAGCTTAGAACCTAGCCTCATTAACTTC.

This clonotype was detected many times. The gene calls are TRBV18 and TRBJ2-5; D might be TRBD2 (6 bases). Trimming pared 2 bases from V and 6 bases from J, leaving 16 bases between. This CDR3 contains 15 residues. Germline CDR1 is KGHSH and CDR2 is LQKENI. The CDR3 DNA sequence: TGTGCCAGCTCACCATATCAGGGACTCGAGAAGACCCAGTACTTC. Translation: CASSPYQGLEKTQYF.

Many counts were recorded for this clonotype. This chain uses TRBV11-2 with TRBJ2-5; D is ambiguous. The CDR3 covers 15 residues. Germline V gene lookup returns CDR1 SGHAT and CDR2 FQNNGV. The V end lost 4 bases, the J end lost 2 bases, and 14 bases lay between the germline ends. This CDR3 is CASSSFSGLQETQYF. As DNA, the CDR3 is TGTGCCAGCAGCTCCTTCTCGGGCCTACAAGAGACCCAGTACTTC.

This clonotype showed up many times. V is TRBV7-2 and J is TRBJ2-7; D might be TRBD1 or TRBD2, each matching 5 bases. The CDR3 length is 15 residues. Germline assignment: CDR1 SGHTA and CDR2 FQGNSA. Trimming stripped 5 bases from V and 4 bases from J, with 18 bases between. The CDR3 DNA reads TGTGCCAGCAGCCCGGGGACGAGACACGGATACGAGCAGTACTTC. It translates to CASSPGTRHGYEQYF.

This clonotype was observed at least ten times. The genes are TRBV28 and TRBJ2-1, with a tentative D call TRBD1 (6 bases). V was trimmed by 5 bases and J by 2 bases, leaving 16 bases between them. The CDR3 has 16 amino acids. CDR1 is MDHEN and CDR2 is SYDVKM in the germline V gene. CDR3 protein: CASSPTRQVPYNEQFF. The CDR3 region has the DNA TGTGCCAGCAGTCCCACGAGACAGGTCCCCTACAATGAGCAGTTCTTC. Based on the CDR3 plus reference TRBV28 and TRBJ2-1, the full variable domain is DVKVTQSSRYLVKRTGEKVFLECVQDMDHENMFWYRQDPGLGLRLIYFSYDVKMKEKGDIPEGYSVSREKKERFSLILESASTNQTSMYLCASSPTRQVPYNEQFFGPGTRLTVL.

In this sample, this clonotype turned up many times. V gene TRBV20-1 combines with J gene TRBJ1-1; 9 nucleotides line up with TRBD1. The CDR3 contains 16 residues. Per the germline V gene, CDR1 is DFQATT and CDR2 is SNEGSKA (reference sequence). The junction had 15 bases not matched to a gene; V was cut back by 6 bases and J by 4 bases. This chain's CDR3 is CSATHPDRGGVTEAFF. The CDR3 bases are TGCAGTGCGACCCACCCCGACAGGGGGGGCGTCACTGAAGCTTTCTTT.

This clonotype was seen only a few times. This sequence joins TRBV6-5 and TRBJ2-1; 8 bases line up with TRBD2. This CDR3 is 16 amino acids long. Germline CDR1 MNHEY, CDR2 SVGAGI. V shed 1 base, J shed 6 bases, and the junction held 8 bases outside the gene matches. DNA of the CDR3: TGTGCCAGCAGTTACTTGCGGGGGGCCAGTTCCAATGAGCAGTTCTTC. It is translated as CASSYLRGASSNEQFF.

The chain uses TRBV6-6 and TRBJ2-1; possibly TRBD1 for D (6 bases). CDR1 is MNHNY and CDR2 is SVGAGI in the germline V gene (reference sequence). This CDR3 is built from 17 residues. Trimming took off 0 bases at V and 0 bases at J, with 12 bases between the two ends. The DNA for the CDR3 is TGTGCCAGCAGTTACTCGGTGACAGGCCGCTCCTACAATGAGCAGTTCTTC. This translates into CASSYSVTGRSYNEQFF.

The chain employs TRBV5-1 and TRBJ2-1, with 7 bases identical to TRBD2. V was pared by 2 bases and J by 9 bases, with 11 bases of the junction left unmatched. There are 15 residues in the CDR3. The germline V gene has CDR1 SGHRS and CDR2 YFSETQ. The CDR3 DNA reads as TGCGCCAGCAGCTTAGCAGGACTAGTGGCGAGTGAGCAGTTCTTC. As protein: CASSLAGLVASEQFF.

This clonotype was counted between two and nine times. The CDR3, as DNA: TGTGCCAGCAGTTCGACCGGGACTGACCCCTACAATGAGCAGTTCTTC. As protein: CASSSTGTDPYNEQFF. The chain combines TRBV11-3 with TRBJ2-1; a possible D gene is TRBD2 (6 bases). The CDR3 covers 16 residues. The V gene lost 6 bases and the J gene lost 2 bases, with 17 bases spanning the gap. From germline, CDR1 is SGHNT and CDR2 YENEEA.

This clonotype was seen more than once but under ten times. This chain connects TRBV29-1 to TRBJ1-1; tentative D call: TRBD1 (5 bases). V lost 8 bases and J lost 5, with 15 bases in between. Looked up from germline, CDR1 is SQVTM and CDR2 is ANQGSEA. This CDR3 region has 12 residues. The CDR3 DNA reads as TGCAGCACAACCGGGACGGGGACTGAAGCTTTCTTT. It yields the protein CSTTGTGTEAFF.